These T cell receptor beta chains were read from a single sample in a study of shared clonotypes between healthy human individuals. Only in-frame clones appear in the TCRdb table, and some are missing; sequencing was by immunoSEQ multiplex PCR. The table records around 2,000,000 clones, roughly 94% of them present only once. Sequencing input: naive CD4+ T cells sorted from blood. These receptors originate from a man aged 18 to 29 in good health. Each CDR3 is given with its conserved first and last residue. D genes are given only for firm matches. The size of a clone is reported for some rows only, either as once, few or many, or as a class for expanded clones.

TGTGCCAGCAGTTACTCGAGGGACAGGGGATTGGATGGCTACACCTTC CASSYSRDRGLDGYTF TRBV6-6 TRBD1 once TRBJ1-2
TGTGCCAGCAGCTTAGTTCCAGGGGGCTGGACTGAAGCTTTCTTT CASSLVPGGWTEAFF TRBV7-2 TRBD1 NA TRBJ1-1
TGTGCCAGCAGCTTTCCGGGGCGCAAAAGGGGCTCTGGGGCCAACGTCCTGACTTTC CASSFPGRKRGSGANVLTF TRBV5-4 NA NA TRBJ2-6
TGTGCCAGTAGTATTGGGGCTAGCGACAATGAGCAGTTCTTC CASSIGASDNEQFF TRBV19 NA NA TRBJ2-1
TGTGCCAGCAGCTTATTTCGGATTGGGGCCAACGTCCTGACTTTC CASSLFRIGANVLTF TRBV7-6 NA NA TRBJ2-6
TGTGCCAGCAGCTGGAGCCGCACAGATACGCAGTATTTT CASSWSRTDTQYF TRBV11-2 NA NA TRBJ2-3
TGTGCCAGCAGACCGGGACAGGGTTTCACCGGGGAGCTGTTTTTT CASRPGQGFTGELFF TRBV5-4 TRBD1 NA TRBJ2-2
TGCGCCAGCAGCCAAGAAACGGGACAGATAAATTCACCCCTCCACTTT CASSQETGQINSPLHF TRBV4-1 TRBD1 NA TRBJ1-6
TGTGCCAGCAGCTTAGTTTCAGGGCCCGGCTACGAGCAGTACTTC CASSLVSGPGYEQYF TRBV7-2 NA NA TRBJ2-7
TGTGCCAGCAGCTTAGTTTCAGATACGCAGTATTTT CASSLVSDTQYF TRBV7-6 NA NA TRBJ2-3
TGTGCCAGCAGTGTAGAGCTCTATGATTCACCCCTCCACTTT CASSVELYDSPLHF TRBV6-1 NA NA TRBJ1-6
TGCAGTGCTAGTAACGTCCTTCTCAGCACCTTC CSASNVLLSTF TRBV20-1 NA NA TRBJ1-2
TGTGCCAGCAGCTCTCAGGGGGGGAACACTGAAGCTTTCTTT CASSSQGGNTEAFF TRBV5-8 TRBD1 NA TRBJ1-1
TGCGCCAGCAGCCGGAACCTCAACACTGAAGCTTTCTTT CASSRNLNTEAFF TRBV4-1 NA NA TRBJ1-1
TGTGCTAGCAGCTTGGGGACAGGCCCCACAGATACGCAGTATTTT CASSLGTGPTDTQYF TRBV7-7 TRBD1 NA TRBJ2-3
TGTGCCTGGAGTACAGGGGGCACTGAAGCTTTCTTT CAWSTGGTEAFF TRBV30 TRBD1 few TRBJ1-1
TGTGCCAGCAGGGACAGGTCCTACGAGCAGTACTTC CASRDRSYEQYF TRBV6-1 TRBD1 NA TRBJ2-7
TGTGCCAGCAGAGGTTCTCAGAGGACTGAAGCTTTCTTT CASRGSQRTEAFF TRBV6-1 NA NA TRBJ1-1
TGCGCCAGCAGCTTGGAGTGGGACAGGGCCATCTATGGCTACACCTTC CASSLEWDRAIYGYTF TRBV5-1 TRBD1 once TRBJ1-2
TGTGCCAGCAGTTTTCCGGACCTAGGGGCTCAGCCCCAGCATTTT CASSFPDLGAQPQHF TRBV28 NA NA TRBJ1-5
TGTGCCAGCAGCTCCCGGGACTACACCACCTACGAGCAGTACTTC CASSSRDYTTYEQYF TRBV5-4 TRBD2 NA TRBJ2-7
TGTGCCAGCAGTGAGCAGGGCGGCGGACAGCCCCAGCATTTT CASSEQGGGQPQHF TRBV2 NA NA TRBJ1-5
TGTGCCAGCAGTGACTTGGACGGCGGCGAGCAGTACTTC CASSDLDGGEQYF TRBV6-1 NA NA TRBJ2-7
TGTGCCAGCAGCTTCCGACAAACGGTGTTTTTT CASSFRQTVFF TRBV5-6 NA few TRBJ2-2
TGTGCCAGCAGCTTAGGTAGCAGTACACGGACAGATACGCAGTATTTT CASSLGSSTRTDTQYF TRBV11-1 NA NA TRBJ2-3
TGTGCCAGCAGCTCGCTCAAAACGAGTGAAGCTTTCTTT CASSSLKTSEAFF TRBV7-3 NA NA TRBJ1-1
TGTGCCAGCTCACTATACTTGGTCCAAGAGACCCAGTACTTC CASSLYLVQETQYF TRBV18 NA NA TRBJ2-5
TGTGCCAGCAGTTTCTTGGACAGGGTGGGTGAAAAACTGTTTTTT CASSFLDRVGEKLFF TRBV6-5 TRBD1 NA TRBJ1-4